This section outlines one T cell receptor (beta chain) sequence together with its context. The germline gene is not matched at one end of the junction; a read error may be the cause. The data were taken from a study of cytomegalovirus exposure and HLA in healthy donors. It was with 60 Vbeta and 13 Jbeta primers that the PCR ran. Method: immunoSEQ multiplex PCR; TCRdb's copy keeps in-frame clones and lacks some. The table shows roughly 200,000 clones, with approximately 80% occurring only once. CDR3 length: 14 amino acids. Looked up from germline, CDR1 is MNHNS and CDR2 is SASEGT. This chain connects TRBV6-1 to TRBJ1-3; D is undetermined. The receptor was isolated from a female donor in good health and CMV-seronegative. Sequencing was performed on PBMCs. CDR3 coding DNA: TGTGCCAGCACTGAACGGGTCTCTGGAAACACCATATATTTT. It translates to CASTERVSGNTIYF.